The clone carrying this T cell receptor (beta chain) has more than one count but fewer than ten. No antigen is known for it. Trimming removed 0 bases from V and 1 base from J, with 6 bases in between. From germline, CDR1 is PRHDT and CDR2 FYEKMQ (reference sequence). The CDR3 covers 14 residues. This entry belongs to a study of cytomegalovirus exposure and HLA in healthy donors. Study-level results: Reports showed the classifier diagnosing cytomegalovirus status with high specificity and sensitivity. Many donors carried some public TCRs, although rarity characterized most TCR sequences.

The primer mix had 60 Vbeta and 13 Jbeta primers. Clones were sequenced by immunoSEQ multiplex PCR, and TCRdb holds only the in-frame ones, with some missing. The table lists 100,000 to 150,000 clones, 83% of them singletons, with 1% to 1.5% in the top ten. V usage is TRBV13 and J usage is TRBJ1-1; unclear D gene. Sequencing used PBMCs. This clonotype originated in a girl aged 2-10 years in good health and CMV-seronegative. The CDR3 reads CASSLGEQNTEAFF. CDR3 coding DNA: TGTGCCAGCAGCTTAGGCGAACAGAACACTGAAGCTTTCTTT.